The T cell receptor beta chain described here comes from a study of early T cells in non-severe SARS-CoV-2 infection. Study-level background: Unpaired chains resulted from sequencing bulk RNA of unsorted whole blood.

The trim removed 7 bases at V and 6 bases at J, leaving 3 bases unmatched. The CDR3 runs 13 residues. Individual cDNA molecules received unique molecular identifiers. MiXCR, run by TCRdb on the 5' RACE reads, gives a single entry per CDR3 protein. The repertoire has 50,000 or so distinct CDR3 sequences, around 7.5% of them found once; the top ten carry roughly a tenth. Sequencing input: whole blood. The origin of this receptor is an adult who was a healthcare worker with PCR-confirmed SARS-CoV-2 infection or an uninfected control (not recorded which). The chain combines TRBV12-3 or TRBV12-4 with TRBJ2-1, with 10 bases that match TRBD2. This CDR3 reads CASIIAGGNEQFF. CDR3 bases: TGTGCCAGCATTATAGCGGGAGGCAATGAGCAGTTCTTC.